This T cell receptor (beta chain) emerged from a study of T cells in Graves' hyperthyroidism and ophthalmopathy. RNA transcripts gave rise to amplified TCR beta CDR3 regions. The TCR CDR3 was amplified in a first-round RT-PCR using the HTBI primer set. TCRdb analysed the multiplex PCR reads with MiXCR anew, one entry per CDR3 protein. The data hold about 360,000 distinct CDR3 sequences, with roughly an eighth observed a single time. For this clonotype: A single base separates this from a much larger clone, so it may be a read error.

Germline CDR1 MGHRA, CDR2 YSYEKL. CDR3 size: 16 residues. The germline V and J ends were trimmed by 0 bases and 4 bases, with 15 bases remaining between them. The gene calls are TRBV4-1 and TRBJ2-5; possibly TRBD2 for D (5 bases). Sequencing input: blood. This clonotype was sampled from a woman aged 18 to 35 with Graves' hyperthyroidism. The CDR3 coding sequence is TGCGCCAGCAGCCAAGACTTTGTGACCGAGGGAGAGACCCAGTACTTC. It translates to CASSQDFVTEGETQYF.